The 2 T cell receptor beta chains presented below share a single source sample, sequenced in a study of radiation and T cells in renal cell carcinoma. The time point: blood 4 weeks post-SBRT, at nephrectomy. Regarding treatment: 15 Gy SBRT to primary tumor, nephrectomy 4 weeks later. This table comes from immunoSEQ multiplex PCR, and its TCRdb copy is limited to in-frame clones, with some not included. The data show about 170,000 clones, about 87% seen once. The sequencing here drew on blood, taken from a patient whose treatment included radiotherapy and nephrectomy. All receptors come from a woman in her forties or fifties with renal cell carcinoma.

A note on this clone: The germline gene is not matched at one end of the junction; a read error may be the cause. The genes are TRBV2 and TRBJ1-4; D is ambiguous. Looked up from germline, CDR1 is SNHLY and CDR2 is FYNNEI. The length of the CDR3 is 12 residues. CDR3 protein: CASSDPQRPTVF. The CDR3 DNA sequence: TGTGCCAGCAGTGATCCCCAGCGACCTACGGTTTTT.

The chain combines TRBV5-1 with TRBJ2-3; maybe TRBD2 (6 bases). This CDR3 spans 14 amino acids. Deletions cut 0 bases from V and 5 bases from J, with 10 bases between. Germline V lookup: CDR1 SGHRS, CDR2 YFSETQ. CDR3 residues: CASSLEGRGDTQYF. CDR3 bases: TGCGCCAGCAGCTTGGAGGGGCGGGGAGATACGCAGTATTTT.